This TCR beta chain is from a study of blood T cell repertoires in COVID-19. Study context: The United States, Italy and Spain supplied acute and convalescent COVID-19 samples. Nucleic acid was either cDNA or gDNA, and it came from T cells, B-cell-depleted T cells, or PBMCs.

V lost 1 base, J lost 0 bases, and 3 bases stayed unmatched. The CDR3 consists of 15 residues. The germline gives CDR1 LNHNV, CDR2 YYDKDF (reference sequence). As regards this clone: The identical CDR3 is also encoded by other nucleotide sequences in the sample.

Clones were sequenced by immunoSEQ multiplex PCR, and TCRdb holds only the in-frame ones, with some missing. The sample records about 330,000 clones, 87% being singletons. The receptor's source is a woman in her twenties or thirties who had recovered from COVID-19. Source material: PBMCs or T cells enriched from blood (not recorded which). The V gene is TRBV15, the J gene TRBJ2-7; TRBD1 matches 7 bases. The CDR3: CATSRAGTASYEQYF. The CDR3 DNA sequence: TGTGCCACCAGCAGAGCAGGGACAGCCTCCTACGAGCAGTACTTC.